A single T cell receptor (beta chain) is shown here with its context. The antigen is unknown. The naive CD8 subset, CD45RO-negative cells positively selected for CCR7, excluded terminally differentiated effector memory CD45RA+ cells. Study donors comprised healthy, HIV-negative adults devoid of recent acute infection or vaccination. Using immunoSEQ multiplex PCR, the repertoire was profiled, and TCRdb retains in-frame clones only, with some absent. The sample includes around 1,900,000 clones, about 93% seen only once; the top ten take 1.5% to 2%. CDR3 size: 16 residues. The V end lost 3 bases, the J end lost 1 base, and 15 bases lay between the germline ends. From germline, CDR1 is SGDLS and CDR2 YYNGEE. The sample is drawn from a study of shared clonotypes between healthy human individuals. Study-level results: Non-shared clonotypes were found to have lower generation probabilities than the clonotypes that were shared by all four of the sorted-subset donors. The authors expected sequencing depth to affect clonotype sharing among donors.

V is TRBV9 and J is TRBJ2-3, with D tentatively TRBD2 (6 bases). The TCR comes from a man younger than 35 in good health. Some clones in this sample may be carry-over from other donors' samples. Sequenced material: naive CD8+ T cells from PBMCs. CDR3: CASSETGAGGTDTQYF. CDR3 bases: TGTGCCAGCAGCGAGACCGGAGCGGGCGGCACAGATACGCAGTATTTT.